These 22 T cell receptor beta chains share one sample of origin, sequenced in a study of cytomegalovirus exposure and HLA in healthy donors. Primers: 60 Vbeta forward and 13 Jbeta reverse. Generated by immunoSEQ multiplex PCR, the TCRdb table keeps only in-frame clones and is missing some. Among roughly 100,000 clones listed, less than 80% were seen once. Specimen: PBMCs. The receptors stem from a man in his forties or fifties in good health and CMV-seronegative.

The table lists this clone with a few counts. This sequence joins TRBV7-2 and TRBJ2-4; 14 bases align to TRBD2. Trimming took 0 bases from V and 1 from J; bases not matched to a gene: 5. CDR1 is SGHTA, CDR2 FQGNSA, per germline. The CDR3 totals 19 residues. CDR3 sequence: CASSLAATSGGAAKNIQYF. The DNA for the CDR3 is TGTGCCAGCAGCTTAGCGGCGACTAGCGGGGGGGCCGCCAAAAACATTCAGTACTTC.

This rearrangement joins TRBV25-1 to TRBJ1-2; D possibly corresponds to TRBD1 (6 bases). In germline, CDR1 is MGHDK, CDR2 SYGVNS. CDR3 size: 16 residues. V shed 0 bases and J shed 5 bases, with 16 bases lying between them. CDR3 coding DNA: TGTGCCAGCAGTGAATATGGGGCCGGACAGACGTATGGCTACACCTTC. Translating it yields CASSEYGAGQTYGYTF.

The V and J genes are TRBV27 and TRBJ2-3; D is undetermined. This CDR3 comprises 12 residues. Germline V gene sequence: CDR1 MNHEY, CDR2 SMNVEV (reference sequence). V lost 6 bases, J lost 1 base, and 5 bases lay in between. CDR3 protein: CASSRGTDTQYF. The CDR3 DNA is TGTGCCAGCAGCCGAGGCACAGATACGCAGTATTTT.

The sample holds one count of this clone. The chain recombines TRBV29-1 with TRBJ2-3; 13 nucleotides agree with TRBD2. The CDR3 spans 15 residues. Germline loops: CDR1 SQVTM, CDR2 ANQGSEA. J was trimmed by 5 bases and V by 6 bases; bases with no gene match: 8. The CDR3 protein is CSVGGTSGERDTQYF. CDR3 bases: TGCAGCGTCGGCGGGACTAGCGGGGAAAGAGATACGCAGTATTTT.

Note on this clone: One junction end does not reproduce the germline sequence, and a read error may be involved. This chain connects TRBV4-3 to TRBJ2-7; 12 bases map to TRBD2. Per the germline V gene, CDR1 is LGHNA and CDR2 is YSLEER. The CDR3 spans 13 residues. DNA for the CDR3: TGCGCCAGCAGCCAAGAATTAGCTAGCGGGAGGGCCTTC. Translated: CASSQELASGRAF.

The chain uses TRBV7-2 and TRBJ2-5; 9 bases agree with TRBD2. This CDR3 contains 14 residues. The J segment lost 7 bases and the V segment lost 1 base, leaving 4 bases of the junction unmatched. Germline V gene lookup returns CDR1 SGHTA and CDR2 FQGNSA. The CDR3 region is CASSLVGGRGTQYF. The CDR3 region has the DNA TGTGCCAGCAGCTTAGTTGGCGGGAGGGGGACCCAGTACTTC.

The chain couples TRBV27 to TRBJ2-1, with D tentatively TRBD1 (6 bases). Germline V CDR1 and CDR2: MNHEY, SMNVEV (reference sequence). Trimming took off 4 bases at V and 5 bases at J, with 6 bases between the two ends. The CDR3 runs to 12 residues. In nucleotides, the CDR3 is TGTGCCAGCAGTTACAGGGACAATGAGCAGTTCTTC. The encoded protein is CASSYRDNEQFF.

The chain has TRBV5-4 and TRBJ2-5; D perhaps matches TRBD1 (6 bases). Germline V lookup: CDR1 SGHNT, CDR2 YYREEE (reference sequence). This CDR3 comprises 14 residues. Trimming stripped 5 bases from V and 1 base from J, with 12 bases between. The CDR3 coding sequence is TGTGCCAGCAGGCGGACAGCATCCCAAGAGACCCAGTACTTC. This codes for CASRRTASQETQYF.

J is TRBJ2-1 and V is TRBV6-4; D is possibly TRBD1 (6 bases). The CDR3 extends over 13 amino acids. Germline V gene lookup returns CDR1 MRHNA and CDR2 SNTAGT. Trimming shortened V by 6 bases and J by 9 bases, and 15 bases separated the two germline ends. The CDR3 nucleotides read TGTGCCAGCAGCTACAGGGAGACAAGTGAGCAGTTCTTC. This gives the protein CASSYRETSEQFF.

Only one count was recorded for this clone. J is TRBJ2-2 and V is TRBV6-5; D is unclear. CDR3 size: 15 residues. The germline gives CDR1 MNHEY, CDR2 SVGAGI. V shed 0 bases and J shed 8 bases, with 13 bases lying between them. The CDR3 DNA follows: TGTGCCAGCAGTTACTCGATGGCCGGCGGTGGGGAGCTGTTTTTT. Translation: CASSYSMAGGGELFF.

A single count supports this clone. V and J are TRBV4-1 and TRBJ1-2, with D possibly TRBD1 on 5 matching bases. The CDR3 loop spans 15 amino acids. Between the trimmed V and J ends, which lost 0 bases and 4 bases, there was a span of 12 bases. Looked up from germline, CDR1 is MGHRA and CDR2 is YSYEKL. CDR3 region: CASSQEETVGYGYTF. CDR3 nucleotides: TGCGCCAGCAGCCAAGAAGAGACAGTGGGCTATGGCTACACCTTC.

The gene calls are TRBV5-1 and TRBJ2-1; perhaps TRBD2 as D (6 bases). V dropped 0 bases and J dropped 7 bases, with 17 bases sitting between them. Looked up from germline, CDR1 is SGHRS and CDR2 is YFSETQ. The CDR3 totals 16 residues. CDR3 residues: CASSLGVGPGENEQFF. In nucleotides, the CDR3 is TGCGCCAGCAGCTTGGGAGTAGGCCCGGGGGAGAATGAGCAGTTCTTC.

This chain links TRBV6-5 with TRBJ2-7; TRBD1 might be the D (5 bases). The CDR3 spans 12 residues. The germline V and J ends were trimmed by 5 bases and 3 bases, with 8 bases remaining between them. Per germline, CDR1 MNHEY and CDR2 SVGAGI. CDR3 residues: CASSTTGYEQYF. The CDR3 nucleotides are TGTGCCAGCAGTACTACAGGCTACGAGCAGTACTTC.

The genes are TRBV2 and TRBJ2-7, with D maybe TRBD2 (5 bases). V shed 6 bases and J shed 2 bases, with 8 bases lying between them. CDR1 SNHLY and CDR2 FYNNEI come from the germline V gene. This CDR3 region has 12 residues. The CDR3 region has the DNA TGTGCCAGCAGCGGAGGCCCCTACGAGCAGTACTTC. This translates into CASSGGPYEQYF.

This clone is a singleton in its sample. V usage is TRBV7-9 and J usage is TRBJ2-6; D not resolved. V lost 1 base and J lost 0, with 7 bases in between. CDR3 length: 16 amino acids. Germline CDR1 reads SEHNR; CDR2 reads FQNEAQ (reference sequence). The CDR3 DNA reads TGTGCCAGCAGCTTAGGACAAGCCTCTGGGGCCAACGTCCTGACTTTC. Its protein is CASSLGQASGANVLTF.

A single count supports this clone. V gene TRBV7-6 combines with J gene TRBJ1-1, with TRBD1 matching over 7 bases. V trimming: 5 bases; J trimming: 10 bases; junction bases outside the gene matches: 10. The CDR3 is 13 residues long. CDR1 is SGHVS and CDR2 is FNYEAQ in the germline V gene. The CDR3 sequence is CASSPDGDSRAFF. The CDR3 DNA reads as TGTGCCAGCAGCCCCGACGGGGACAGCAGAGCTTTCTTT.

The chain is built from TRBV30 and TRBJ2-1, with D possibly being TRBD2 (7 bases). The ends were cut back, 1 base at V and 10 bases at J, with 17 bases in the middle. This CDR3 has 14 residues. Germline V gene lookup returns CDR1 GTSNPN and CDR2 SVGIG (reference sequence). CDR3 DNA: TGTGCCTGGAGTGGTGGGGGGGGACACTACGAGCAGTTCTTC. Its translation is CAWSGGGGHYEQFF. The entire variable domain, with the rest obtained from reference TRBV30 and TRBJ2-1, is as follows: SQTIHQWPATLVQPVGSPLSLECTVEGTSNPNLYWYRQAAGRGLQLLFYSVGIGQISSEVPQNLSASRPQDRQFILSSKKLLLSDSGFYLCAWSGGGGHYEQFFGPGTRLTVL.

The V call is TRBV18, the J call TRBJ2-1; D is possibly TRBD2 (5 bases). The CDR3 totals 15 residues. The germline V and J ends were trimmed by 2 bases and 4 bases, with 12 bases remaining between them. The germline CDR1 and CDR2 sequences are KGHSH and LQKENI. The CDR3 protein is CASSPGLDRYNEQFF. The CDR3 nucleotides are TGTGCCAGCTCACCAGGACTTGACCGATACAATGAGCAGTTCTTC.

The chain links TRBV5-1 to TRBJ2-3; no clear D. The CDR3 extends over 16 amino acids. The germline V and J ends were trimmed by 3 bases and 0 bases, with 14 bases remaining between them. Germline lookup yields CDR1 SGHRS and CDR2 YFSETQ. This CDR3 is CASSYDPRHSTDTQYF. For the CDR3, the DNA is TGCGCCAGCAGCTATGACCCGCGACACAGCACAGATACGCAGTATTTT.

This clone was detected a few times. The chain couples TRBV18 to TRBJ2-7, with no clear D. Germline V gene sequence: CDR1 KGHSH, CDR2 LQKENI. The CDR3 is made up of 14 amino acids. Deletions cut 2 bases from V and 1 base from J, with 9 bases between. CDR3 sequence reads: CASSPLDSSYEQYF. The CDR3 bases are TGTGCCAGCTCACCATTAGACTCTTCCTACGAGCAGTACTTC.

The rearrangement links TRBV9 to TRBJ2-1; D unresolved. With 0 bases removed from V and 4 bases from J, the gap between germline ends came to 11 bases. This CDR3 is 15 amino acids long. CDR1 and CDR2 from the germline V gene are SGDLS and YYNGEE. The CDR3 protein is CASSVETLNYNEQFF. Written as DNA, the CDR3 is TGTGCCAGCAGCGTAGAGACTCTCAATTACAATGAGCAGTTCTTC.

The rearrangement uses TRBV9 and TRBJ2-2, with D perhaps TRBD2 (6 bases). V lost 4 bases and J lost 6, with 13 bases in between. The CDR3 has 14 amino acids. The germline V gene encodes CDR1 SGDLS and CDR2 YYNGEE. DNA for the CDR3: TGTGCCAGCAGCCGACTAGTAGAGGCCGGGGAGCTGTTTTTT. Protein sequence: CASSRLVEAGELFF. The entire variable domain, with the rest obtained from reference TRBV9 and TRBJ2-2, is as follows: DSGVTQTPKHLITATGQRVTLRCSPRSGDLSVYWYQQSLDQGLQFLIQYYNGEERAKGNILERFSAQQFPDLHSELNLSSLELGDSALYFCASSRLVEAGELFFGEGSRLTVL.